Below are 30 T cell receptor beta chains sequenced from a single sample in a study of T cells after somatic rescue of genetic block. Only in-frame clones appear in the TCRdb table, and some are missing; sequencing was by immunoSEQ multiplex PCR. The sample has around 50,000 clones, roughly 96% seen once. Input material: peripheral blood mononuclear cells (PBMCs). Receptors originate from a child younger than two.

The V call is TRBV19, the J call TRBJ1-2; 9 positions agree with TRBD1. The CDR3 runs 14 residues. Germline CDR1 is LNHDA and CDR2 is SQIVND (reference sequence). After removal of 3 bases from V and 7 bases from J, the junction contained 6 bases not matched to a gene. CDR3 DNA: TGTGCCAGTAGTATGAGGGACAGGGCGGGTGGCTACACCTTC. This translates into CASSMRDRAGGYTF. Full variable domain (missing parts from reference TRBV19 and TRBJ1-2): DGGITQSPKYLFRKEGQNVTLSCEQNLNHDAMYWYRQDPGQGLRLIYYSQIVNDFQKGDIAEGYSVSREKKESFPLTVTSAQKNPTAFYLCASSMRDRAGGYTFGSGTRLTVV.

The V call is TRBV16, the J call TRBJ1-2, with unresolved D. The V end was cut by 0 bases, the J end by 7 bases, with 6 bases between. CDR1 and CDR2 (germline): KGHSY, FQNENV. The length of the CDR3 is 12 residues. The CDR3 DNA reads TGTGCCAGCAGCCAATCGGATGGTGGCTACACCTTC. Translation: CASSQSDGGYTF.

This clone was counted once. The chain employs TRBV7-3 and TRBJ2-6, with D hard to call. The CDR3 spans 13 residues. Trimming removed 3 bases from V and 0 bases from J, with 0 bases in between. Germline CDR1 reads SGHTA; CDR2 reads FQGTGA. The CDR3 reads CASSFSGANVLTF. In nucleotides, the CDR3 is TGTGCCAGCAGCTTCTCTGGGGCCAACGTCCTGACTTTC. The whole variable domain, remainder taken from reference TRBV7-3 and TRBJ2-6, is GAGVSQTPSNKVTEKGKYVELRCDPISGHTALYWYRQSLGQGPEFLIYFQGTGAADDSGLPNDRFFAVRPEGSVSTLKIQRTERGDSAVYLCASSFSGANVLTFGAGSRLTVL.

The rearrangement links TRBV25-1 to TRBJ2-4; TRBD2 matches at 7 bases. Germline values: CDR1 MGHDK, CDR2 SYGVNS. V gave up 4 bases and J gave up 5 bases; unmatched junction bases: 8. The CDR3 is 15 residues long. CDR3 protein: CASSGPAGVENIQYF. CDR3 sequence (DNA): TGTGCCAGCAGTGGACCGGCGGGGGTAGAAAACATTCAGTACTTC.

The chain joins TRBV6-1 to TRBJ2-2; TRBD1 or TRBD2 may be the D gene (5 bases each). V gave up 5 bases and J gave up 0 bases, with 10 bases separating them. The CDR3 extends over 15 amino acids. Germline CDR1 is MNHNS and CDR2 is SASEGT. In DNA form, the CDR3 reads TGTGCCAGCAGTCCCGGGACGGCGAACACCGGGGAGCTGTTTTTT. Its protein product is CASSPGTANTGELFF.

The rearrangement links TRBV19 to TRBJ1-1, with D unresolved. This CDR3 comprises 11 residues. With 1 base removed from V and 7 bases from J, the gap between germline ends came to 4 bases. Germline CDR1 LNHDA, CDR2 SQIVND (reference sequence). The CDR3 protein is CASSIVGEAFF. The CDR3 nucleotides read TGTGCCAGTAGTATAGTGGGTGAAGCTTTCTTT.

The chain recombines TRBV9 with TRBJ2-6; D is possibly TRBD2 (5 bases). The CDR3 has 17 amino acids. Trimming cost V 4 bases and J 0 bases, with 14 bases left between them. Germline-derived CDR1 and CDR2 are SGDLS and YYNGEE. CDR3 nucleotides: TGTGCCAGCAGCCTCCGGACTGACCTCTCTGGGGCCAACGTCCTGACTTTC. Translating it yields CASSLRTDLSGANVLTF.

The chain combines TRBV2 with TRBJ2-1, with no clear D. The CDR3 is 14 amino acids. The V end was cut by 4 bases, the J end by 5 bases, with 12 bases between. Per the germline V gene, CDR1 is SNHLY and CDR2 is FYNNEI. CDR3 region: CASSGYRAHNEQFF. The CDR3 DNA follows: TGTGCCAGCAGTGGGTACCGGGCCCACAATGAGCAGTTCTTC.

The V gene is TRBV10-3, the J gene TRBJ1-1; a possible D gene is TRBD1 (5 bases). Germline V CDR1 and CDR2: ENHRY, SYGVKD. The CDR3 runs to 13 residues. V was trimmed by 0 bases and J by 3 bases, leaving 5 bases between them. CDR3 sequence: CAISESQDTEAFF. In DNA, the CDR3 is TGTGCCATCAGTGAGTCACAGGACACTGAAGCTTTCTTT.

The chain has TRBV5-1 and TRBJ2-7, with TRBD2 matching 13 bases. The CDR3 has 14 amino acids. CDR1 and CDR2 (germline): SGHRS, YFSETQ. J was trimmed by 5 bases and V by 4 bases; bases with no gene match: 3. The CDR3, as DNA: TGCGCCAGCAGCCCGGGACTAGCGGGGAACGAGCAGTACTTC. It yields the protein CASSPGLAGNEQYF. The whole variable domain, filled in from reference TRBV5-1 and TRBJ2-7, reads KAGVTQTPRYLIKTRGQQVTLSCSPISGHRSVSWYQQTPGQGLQFLFEYFSETQRNKGNFPGRFSGRQFSNSRSEMNVSTLELGDSALYLCASSPGLAGNEQYFGPGTRLTVT.

J is TRBJ2-1 and V is TRBV4-2; 8 nucleotides match TRBD2. CDR1 LGHNA and CDR2 YNFKEQ come from the germline V gene. Losses at the gene ends were 2 bases for V and 1 base for J; bases not matched to a gene: 4. CDR3 length: 16 residues. The CDR3 loop is CASSQLAGPSYNEQFF. The CDR3 coding sequence is TGTGCCAGCAGCCAACTAGCGGGCCCTTCCTACAATGAGCAGTTCTTC.

V and J are TRBV6-5 and TRBJ1-5; D might be TRBD1 (6 bases). CDR1 MNHEY and CDR2 SVGAGI come from the germline V gene. This CDR3 has 14 residues. Trimming removed 2 bases at V and 5 bases at J, with 10 bases between. CDR3 in amino acids: CASSYPPGDQPQHF. For the CDR3, the DNA is TGTGCCAGCAGTTACCCCCCAGGGGATCAGCCCCAGCATTTT.

This chain links TRBV27 with TRBJ2-4; D may be TRBD2 (6 bases). The CDR3 runs to 15 residues. V lost 3 bases to trimming and J lost 1 base, with 10 bases between them. In germline, CDR1 is MNHEY, CDR2 SMNVEV (reference sequence). The CDR3 DNA reads as TGTGCCAGCAGTTTTGGGGGGAAGGCCAAAAACATTCAGTACTTC. It translates to CASSFGGKAKNIQYF.

The V and J genes are TRBV27 and TRBJ2-7; TRBD1 matches at 7 bases. The trim removed 6 bases at V and 1 base at J, leaving 12 bases unmatched. The length of the CDR3 is 16 residues. Germline CDR1 reads MNHEY; CDR2 reads SMNVEV (reference sequence). CDR3 in amino acids: CASSPPGQPLSYEQYF. Here the CDR3 DNA reads TGTGCCAGCAGCCCCCCGGGACAGCCCCTATCCTACGAGCAGTACTTC.

The rearrangement uses TRBV4-1 and TRBJ2-5; TRBD2 is a possible D gene (6 bases). CDR3 length equals 14 residues. Deletions cut 2 bases from V and 1 base from J, with 8 bases between. Germline V gene lookup returns CDR1 MGHRA and CDR2 YSYEKL. CDR3 nucleotides: TGCGCCAGCAGCCAACGACTAGGCCAAGAGACCCAGTACTTC. It encodes CASSQRLGQETQYF.

The chain links TRBV29-1 to TRBJ2-1; 11 bases fit TRBD2. With V trimmed by 2 bases and J by 2 bases, 2 bases remained unmatched. The germline CDR1 and CDR2 sequences are SQVTM and ANQGSEA. This CDR3 has 15 residues. CDR3 nucleotides: TGCAGCGTTGAAAGGGGACTAGCGGCCTACAATGAGCAGTTCTTC. Translating gives CSVERGLAAYNEQFF.

V usage is TRBV27 and J usage is TRBJ1-5; D unclear. Germline-derived CDR1 and CDR2 are MNHEY and SMNVEV (reference sequence). This CDR3 has 14 amino acids. Deletions cut 1 base from V and 2 bases from J, with 6 bases between. The CDR3 spells CASSLFRGNQPQHF. DNA of the CDR3: TGTGCCAGCAGTTTATTTAGGGGCAATCAGCCCCAGCATTTT.

J is TRBJ2-1 and V is TRBV28; 7 positions agree with TRBD2. The CDR3 has 13 residues. Germline lookup yields CDR1 MDHEN and CDR2 SYDVKM. Trimming took 3 bases from V and 5 from J; bases not matched to a gene: 1. CDR3 protein: CASSLGTNNEQFF. For the CDR3, the DNA is TGTGCCAGCAGTTTGGGGACTAACAATGAGCAGTTCTTC.

The CDR3: CASSEVAGAGGYTF. CDR3 sequence (DNA): TGTGCCAGCAGTGAAGTCGCGGGGGCTGGTGGCTACACCTTC. The chain recombines TRBV6-1 with TRBJ1-2, with D perhaps matching TRBD1 (6 bases). V dropped 1 base and J dropped 7 bases, with 13 bases sitting between them. The germline CDR1 and CDR2 sequences are MNHNS and SASEGT. The CDR3 spans 14 residues.

This chain uses TRBV7-2 with TRBJ2-2, with unresolved D. Trimming shortened V by 5 bases and J by 5 bases, and 9 bases separated the two germline ends. The CDR3 runs 13 residues. CDR1 SGHTA and CDR2 FQGNSA come from the germline V gene. The CDR3 reads CASSLRQTGELFF. The CDR3 DNA reads TGTGCCAGCAGCCTACGACAAACCGGGGAGCTGTTTTTT.

The V call is TRBV4-1, the J call TRBJ2-7; D is ambiguous. This CDR3 comprises 16 residues. Trimming took off 2 bases at V and 3 bases at J, with 17 bases between the two ends. The germline CDR1 and CDR2 sequences are MGHRA and YSYEKL. The CDR3 DNA sequence: TGCGCCAGCAGCCAATCGTCAGGTTTTCAAGGCTACGAGCAGTACTTC. Protein product: CASSQSSGFQGYEQYF.

The sample holds one count of this clone. This sequence joins TRBV5-6 and TRBJ1-5; D might be TRBD1 (5 bases). CDR3 length: 14 residues. Per the germline V gene, CDR1 is SGHDT and CDR2 is YYEEEE. V dropped 2 bases and J dropped 0 bases, with 6 bases sitting between them. This chain's CDR3 is CASSFRVSNQPQHF. CDR3 DNA: TGTGCCAGCAGCTTCAGGGTTAGCAATCAGCCCCAGCATTTT.

Of note for this clone: Other DNA variants within this sample encode the same CDR3. The chain recombines TRBV27 with TRBJ2-7; 8 bases agree with TRBD2. Germline values: CDR1 MNHEY, CDR2 SMNVEV (reference sequence). Unmatched junction bases numbered 0, after V lost 2 bases and J lost 3 bases. CDR3 size: 13 residues. CDR3 loop: CASSLGTSYEQYF. The CDR3 nucleotides read TGTGCCAGCAGTTTAGGGACTAGCTACGAGCAGTACTTC.

This rearrangement joins TRBV7-2 to TRBJ2-1; 10 bases are shared with TRBD2. The trim removed 5 bases at V and 10 bases at J, leaving 8 bases unmatched. In germline, CDR1 is SGHTA, CDR2 FQGNSA. There are 14 residues in the CDR3. The CDR3 coding sequence is TGTGCCAGCAGCCCGCCTAGCGGGAGATGGGAGCAGTTCTTC. Translating gives CASSPPSGRWEQFF.

The gene calls are TRBV27 and TRBJ2-6; D gene unclear. The germline gives CDR1 MNHEY, CDR2 SMNVEV (reference sequence). The CDR3 is 14 amino acids. Trimming took 5 bases from V and 0 from J, leaving 5 bases between them. CDR3 sequence (DNA): TGTGCCAGCAGTCTGTTCTCTGGGGCCAACGTCCTGACTTTC. Residues: CASSLFSGANVLTF.

The CDR3 coding sequence is TGTGCCAGCAGTCTCAGGGGGCATCAGCCCCAGCATTTT. Translation gives CASSLRGHQPQHF. The chain couples TRBV6-1 to TRBJ1-5; TRBD1 agrees at 8 bases. J gave up 5 bases and V 5 bases, and 2 bases lay outside the gene matches. Germline V gives CDR1 MNHNS, CDR2 SASEGT. This CDR3 is built from 13 residues.

V and J are TRBV6-5 and TRBJ2-5; 10 positions match TRBD2. The germline gives CDR1 MNHEY, CDR2 SVGAGI. Trimming removed 9 bases from V and 5 bases from J; junction bases left unmatched: 9. This CDR3 spans 14 amino acids. CDR3 sequence (DNA): TGTGCCAGTCTAGCGGGAGTGGGAGGGGAGACCCAGTACTTC. Its translation is CASLAGVGGETQYF.

This clone is a singleton in its sample. This rearrangement joins TRBV6-5 to TRBJ2-3; the D is unclear. V lost 0 bases and J 6 bases, leaving 13 bases between the germline ends. From germline, CDR1 is MNHEY and CDR2 SVGAGI. The CDR3 is made up of 15 amino acids. In DNA form, the CDR3 reads TGTGCCAGCAGTTACTCGCTGTCGCACGCGGATACGCAGTATTTT. Amino acid sequence: CASSYSLSHADTQYF.

CDR3 sequence reads: CASSWGPRQGANTEAFF. The CDR3 DNA reads TGCGCCAGCAGCTGGGGACCCAGACAGGGGGCGAACACTGAAGCTTTCTTT. The V and J genes are TRBV5-1 and TRBJ1-1, with 10 bases matching TRBD1. V lost 3 bases, J lost 1 base, and 9 bases stayed unmatched. CDR3 length equals 17 residues. The germline V gene encodes CDR1 SGHRS and CDR2 YFSETQ.

The CDR3 DNA follows: TGTGCCAGCCGCAGGGGGCGCACCAACGAGCAGTACTTC. Translated, it gives CASRRGRTNEQYF. The chain employs TRBV6-5 and TRBJ2-7; 8 bases are a match to TRBD1. The CDR3 is made up of 13 amino acids. Germline trimming cut 8 bases from V and 5 bases from J; bases unmatched to any gene: 8. In germline, CDR1 is MNHEY, CDR2 SVGAGI.